This note documents a single T cell receptor beta chain sequence. From unsorted bulk tissue weighing about 20-31 mg, DNA and RNA were co-extracted. Treatment-naive at the time, the patients had chronic HBV infection. Every single tumor sample held over 75% viable tumor cells. This sample is drawn from a study of tumor-infiltrating lymphocytes in primary liver carcinoma. On the study more broadly: Donors had hepatocellular carcinoma or combined HCC and intrahepatic cholangiocarcinoma.

The input was 450 to 500 ng total RNA; TCR beta cDNA was made from it with a constant-region primer. ARM-PCR was slightly modified, and three nested multiplex PCR rounds with it gave rise to the TCR beta libraries. TCRdb fed the multiplex PCR reads into MiXCR, producing one record per CDR3 protein. The table records under 85,000 distinct CDR3 sequences, 72% of them present only once. The clonotype was recovered from a man aged 40-50 years with primary liver carcinoma and hepatitis B virus infection. The sample consisted of liver tumor tissue from sampling region 1. Subset meaning: tumor region T1, superior pole.

The CDR3 spells CASSYSGRDCEQYF. The CDR3 DNA follows: TGTGCCAGCAGTTATTCGGGGAGGGACTGCGAGCAGTACTTC. V usage is TRBV6-9 and J usage is TRBJ2-7; 7 bases fit TRBD2. CDR3 length: 14 amino acids. With 0 bases clipped from V and 6 bases from J, the junction kept 5 bases outside the gene matches. Germline V lookup: CDR1 MNHGY, CDR2 SVAAGI.